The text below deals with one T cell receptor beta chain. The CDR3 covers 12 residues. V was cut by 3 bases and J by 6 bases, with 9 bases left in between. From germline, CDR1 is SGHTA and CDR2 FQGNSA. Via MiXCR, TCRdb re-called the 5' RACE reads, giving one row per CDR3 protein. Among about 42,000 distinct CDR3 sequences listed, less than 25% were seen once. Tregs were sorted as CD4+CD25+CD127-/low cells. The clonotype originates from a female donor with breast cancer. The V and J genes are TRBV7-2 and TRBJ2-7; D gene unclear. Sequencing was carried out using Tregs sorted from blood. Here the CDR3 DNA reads TGTGCCAGCAGCTTTAGGCGGAGCGAGCAGTACTTC. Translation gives CASSFRRSEQYF.